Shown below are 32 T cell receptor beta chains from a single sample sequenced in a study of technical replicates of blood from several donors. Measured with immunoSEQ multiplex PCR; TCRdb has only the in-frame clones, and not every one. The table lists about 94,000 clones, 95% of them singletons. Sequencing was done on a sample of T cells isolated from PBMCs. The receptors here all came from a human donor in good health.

The CDR3 here is CASSPPQGNYGYTF. The CDR3 coding sequence is TGTGCCAGCTCACCACCACAGGGTAACTATGGCTACACCTTC. The chain couples TRBV18 to TRBJ1-2, with TRBD1 as a possible D gene (6 bases). The germline V gene has CDR1 KGHSH and CDR2 LQKENI. The CDR3 loop spans 14 amino acids. Trimming shortened V by 0 bases and J by 1 base, and 6 bases separated the two germline ends.

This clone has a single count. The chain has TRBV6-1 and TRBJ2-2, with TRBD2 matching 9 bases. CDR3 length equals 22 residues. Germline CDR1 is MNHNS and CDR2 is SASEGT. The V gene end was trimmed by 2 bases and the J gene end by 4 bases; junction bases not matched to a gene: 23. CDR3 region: CASSEPFKGPKAGGKGTGELFF. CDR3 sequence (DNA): TGTGCCAGCAGTGAACCCTTCAAAGGACCCAAAGCGGGAGGAAAAGGCACCGGGGAGCTGTTTTTT.

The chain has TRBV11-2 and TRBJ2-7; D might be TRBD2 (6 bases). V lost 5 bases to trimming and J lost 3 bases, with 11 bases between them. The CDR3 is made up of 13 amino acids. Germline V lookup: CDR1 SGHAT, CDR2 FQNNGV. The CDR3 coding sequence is TGTGCCAGCAGCCAGCCGGGGGTCTACGAGCAGTACTTC. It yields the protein CASSQPGVYEQYF.

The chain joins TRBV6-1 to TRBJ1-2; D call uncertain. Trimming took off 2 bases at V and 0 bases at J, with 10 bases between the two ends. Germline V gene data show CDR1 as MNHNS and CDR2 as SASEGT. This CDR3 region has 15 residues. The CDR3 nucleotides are TGTGCCAGCAGTGAAATTCGCGGTACTAACTATGGCTACACCTTC. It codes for CASSEIRGTNYGYTF.

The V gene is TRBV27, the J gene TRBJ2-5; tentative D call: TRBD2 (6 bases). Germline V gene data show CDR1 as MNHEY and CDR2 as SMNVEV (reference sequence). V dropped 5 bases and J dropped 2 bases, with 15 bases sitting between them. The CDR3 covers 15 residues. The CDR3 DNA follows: TGTGCCAGCAGTCCCCGGGAGAGCCTACAAGAGACCCAGTACTTC. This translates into CASSPRESLQETQYF.

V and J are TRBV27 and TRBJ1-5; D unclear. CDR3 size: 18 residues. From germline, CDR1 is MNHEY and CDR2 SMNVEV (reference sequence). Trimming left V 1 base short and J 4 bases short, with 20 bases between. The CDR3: CASSLLAGDGGSNQPQHF. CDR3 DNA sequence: TGTGCCAGCAGTTTATTGGCTGGGGATGGAGGGTCTAATCAGCCCCAGCATTTT.

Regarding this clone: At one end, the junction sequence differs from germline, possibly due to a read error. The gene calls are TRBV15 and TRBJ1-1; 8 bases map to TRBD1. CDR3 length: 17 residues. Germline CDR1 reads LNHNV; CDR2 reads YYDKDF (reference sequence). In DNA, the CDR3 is TGTGCCACCAGCCCGGGCACAGGGGGAGTGGTGAAGACTGAAGCTTTCTTT. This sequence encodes CATSPGTGGVVKTEAFF.

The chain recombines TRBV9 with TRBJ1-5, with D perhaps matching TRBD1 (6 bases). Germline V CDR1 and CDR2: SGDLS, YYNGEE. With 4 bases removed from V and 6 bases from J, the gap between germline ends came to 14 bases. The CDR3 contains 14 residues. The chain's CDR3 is CASSPDGGTQPQHF. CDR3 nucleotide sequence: TGTGCCAGCAGCCCCGATGGGGGCACTCAGCCCCAGCATTTT.

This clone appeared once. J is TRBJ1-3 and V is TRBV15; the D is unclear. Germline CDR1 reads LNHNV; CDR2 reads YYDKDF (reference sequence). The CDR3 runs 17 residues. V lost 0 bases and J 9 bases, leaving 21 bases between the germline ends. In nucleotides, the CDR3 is TGTGCCACCAGCAGAGATGTTGATTATGGCAGGCAGAGCACCATATATTTT. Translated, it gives CATSRDVDYGRQSTIYF.

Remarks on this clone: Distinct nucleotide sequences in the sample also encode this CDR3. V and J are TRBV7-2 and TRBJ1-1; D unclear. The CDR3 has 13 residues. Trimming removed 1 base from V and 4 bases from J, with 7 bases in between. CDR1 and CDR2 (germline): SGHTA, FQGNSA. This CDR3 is CASSLERFTEAFF. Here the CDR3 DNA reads TGTGCCAGCAGCTTAGAACGGTTCACTGAAGCTTTCTTT.

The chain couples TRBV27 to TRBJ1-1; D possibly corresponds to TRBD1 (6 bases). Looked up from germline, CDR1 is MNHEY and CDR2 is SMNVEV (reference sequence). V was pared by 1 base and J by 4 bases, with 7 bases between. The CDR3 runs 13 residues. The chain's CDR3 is CASSLWGRTEAFF. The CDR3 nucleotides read TGTGCCAGCAGTTTATGGGGGCGCACTGAAGCTTTCTTT.

The CDR3 coding sequence is TGTGCCAGCAGCTTACGGCTAGCGGGACAGTACTTC. Its protein product is CASSLRLAGQYF. V gene TRBV7-9 combines with J gene TRBJ2-7; 9 bases align to TRBD2. Trimming removed 2 bases from V and 10 bases from J; junction bases left unmatched: 3. This CDR3 region has 12 residues. Germline V gene lookup returns CDR1 SEHNR and CDR2 FQNEAQ (reference sequence). Complete variable domain (other parts from reference TRBV7-9 and TRBJ2-7): DTGVSQNPRHKITKRGQNVTFRCDPISEHNRLYWYRQTLGQGPEFLTYFQNEAQLEKSRLLSDRFSAERPKGSFSTLEIQRTEQGDSAMYLCASSLRLAGQYFGPGTRLTVT.

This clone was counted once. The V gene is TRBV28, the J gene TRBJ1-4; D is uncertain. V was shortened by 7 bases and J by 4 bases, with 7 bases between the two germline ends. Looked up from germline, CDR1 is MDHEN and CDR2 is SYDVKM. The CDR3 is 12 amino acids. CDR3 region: CASTQINEKLFF. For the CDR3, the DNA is TGTGCCAGCACCCAGATTAATGAAAAACTGTTTTTT. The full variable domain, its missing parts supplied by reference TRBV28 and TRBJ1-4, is DVKVTQSSRYLVKRTGEKVFLECVQDMDHENMFWYRQDPGLGLRLIYFSYDVKMKEKGDIPEGYSVSREKKERFSLILESASTNQTSMYLCASTQINEKLFFGSGTQLSVL.

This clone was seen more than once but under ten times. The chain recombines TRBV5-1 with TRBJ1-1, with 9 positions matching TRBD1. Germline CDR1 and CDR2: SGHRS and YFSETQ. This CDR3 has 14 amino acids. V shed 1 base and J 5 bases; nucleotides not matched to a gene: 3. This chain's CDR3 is CASSLYRGHTEAFF. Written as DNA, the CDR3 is TGCGCCAGCAGCTTGTACAGGGGGCATACTGAAGCTTTCTTT.

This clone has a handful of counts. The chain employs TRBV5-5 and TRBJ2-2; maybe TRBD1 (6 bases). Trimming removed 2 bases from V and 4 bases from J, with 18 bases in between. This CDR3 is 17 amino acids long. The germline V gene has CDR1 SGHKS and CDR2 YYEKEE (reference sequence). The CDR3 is CASSFYDTGSGTGELFF. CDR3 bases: TGTGCCAGCAGCTTCTACGATACAGGGTCGGGCACCGGGGAGCTGTTTTTT.

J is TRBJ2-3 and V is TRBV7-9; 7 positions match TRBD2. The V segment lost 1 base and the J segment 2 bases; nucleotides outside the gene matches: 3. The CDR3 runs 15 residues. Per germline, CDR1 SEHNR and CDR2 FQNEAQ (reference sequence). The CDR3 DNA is TGTGCCAGCAGCTTAGTCGGGGGGTACACAGATACGCAGTATTTT. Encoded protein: CASSLVGGYTDTQYF.

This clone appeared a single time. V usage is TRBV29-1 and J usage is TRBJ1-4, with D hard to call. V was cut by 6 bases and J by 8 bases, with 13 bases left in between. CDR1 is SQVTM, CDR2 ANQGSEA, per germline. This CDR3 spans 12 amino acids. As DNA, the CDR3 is TGCAGCGTCACAAGGGAGAGCGAAAAACTGTTTTTT. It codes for CSVTRESEKLFF.

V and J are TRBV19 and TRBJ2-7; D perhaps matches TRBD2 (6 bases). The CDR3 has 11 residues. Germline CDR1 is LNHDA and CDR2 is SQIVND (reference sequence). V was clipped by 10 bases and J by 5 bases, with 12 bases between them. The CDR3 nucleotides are TGTGCCACCTCGGAGGGCCACGAGCAGTACTTC. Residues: CATSEGHEQYF.

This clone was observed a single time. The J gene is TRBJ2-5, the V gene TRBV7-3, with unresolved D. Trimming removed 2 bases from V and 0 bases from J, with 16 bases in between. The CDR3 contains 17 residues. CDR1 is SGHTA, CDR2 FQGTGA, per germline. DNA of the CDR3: TGTGCCAGCAGCTTACGAATGTCCAGTAAGTACCAAGAGACCCAGTACTTC. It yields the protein CASSLRMSSKYQETQYF.

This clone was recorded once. CDR3 region: CASTETTGAAGELFF. In DNA, the CDR3 is TGTGCCAGCACCGAGACTACAGGGGCGGCCGGGGAGCTGTTTTTT. This chain uses TRBV2 with TRBJ2-2, with 7 nucleotides matching TRBD1. V shed 7 bases and J 6 bases; nucleotides not matched to a gene: 11. CDR3 length equals 15 residues. The germline V gene encodes CDR1 SNHLY and CDR2 FYNNEI.

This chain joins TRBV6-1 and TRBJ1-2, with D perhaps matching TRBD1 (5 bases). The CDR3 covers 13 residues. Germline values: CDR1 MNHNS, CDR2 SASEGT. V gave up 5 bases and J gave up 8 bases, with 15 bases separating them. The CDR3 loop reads CASSQGLSYGYTF. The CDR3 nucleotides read TGTGCCAGCAGTCAGGGTTTAAGTTACGGCTACACCTTC.

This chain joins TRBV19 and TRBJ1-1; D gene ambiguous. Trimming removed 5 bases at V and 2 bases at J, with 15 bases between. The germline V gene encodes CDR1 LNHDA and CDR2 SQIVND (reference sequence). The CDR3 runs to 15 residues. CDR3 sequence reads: CASSAGLIYNTEAFF. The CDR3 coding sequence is TGTGCCAGTAGTGCGGGCCTGATTTATAACACTGAAGCTTTCTTT.

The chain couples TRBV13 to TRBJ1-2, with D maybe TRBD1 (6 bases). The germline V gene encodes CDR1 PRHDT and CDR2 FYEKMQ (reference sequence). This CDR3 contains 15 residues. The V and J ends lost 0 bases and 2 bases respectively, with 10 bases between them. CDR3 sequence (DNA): TGTGCCAGCAGCTTAGGAAGGCAGGGGAACTATGGCTACACCTTC. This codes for CASSLGRQGNYGYTF.

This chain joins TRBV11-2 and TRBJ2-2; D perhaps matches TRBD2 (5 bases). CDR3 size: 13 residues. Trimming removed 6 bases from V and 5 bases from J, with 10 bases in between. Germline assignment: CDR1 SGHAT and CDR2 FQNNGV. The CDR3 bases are TGTGCCAGCAGGAAACTAGGTACCGGGGAGCTGTTTTTT. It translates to CASRKLGTGELFF.

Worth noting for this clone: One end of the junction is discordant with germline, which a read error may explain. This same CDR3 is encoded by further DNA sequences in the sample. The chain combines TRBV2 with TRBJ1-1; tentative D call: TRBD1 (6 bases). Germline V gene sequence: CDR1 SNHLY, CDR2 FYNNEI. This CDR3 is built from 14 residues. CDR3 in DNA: TGTGCCAGCAGTGATCAGGGGACGAACACTGAAGCTTTCTTC. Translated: CASSDQGTNTEAFF. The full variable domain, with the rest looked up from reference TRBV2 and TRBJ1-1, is EPEVTQTPSHQVTQMGQEVILRCVPISNHLYFYWYRQILGQKVEFLVSFYNNEISEKSEIFDDQFSVERPDGSNFTLKIRSTKLEDSAMYFCASSDQGTNTEAFFGQGTRLTVV.

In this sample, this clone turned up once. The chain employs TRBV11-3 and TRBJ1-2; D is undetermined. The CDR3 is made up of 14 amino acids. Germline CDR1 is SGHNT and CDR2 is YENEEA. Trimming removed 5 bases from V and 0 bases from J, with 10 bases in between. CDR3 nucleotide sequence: TGTGCCAGCAGCCGCCGAAGCACTAACTATGGCTACACCTTC. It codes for CASSRRSTNYGYTF.

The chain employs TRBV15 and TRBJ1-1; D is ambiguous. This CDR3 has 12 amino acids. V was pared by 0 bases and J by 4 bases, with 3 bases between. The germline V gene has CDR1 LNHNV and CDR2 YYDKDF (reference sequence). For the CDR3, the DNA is TGTGCCACCAGCAGAGACCGCACTGAAGCTTTCTTT. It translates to CATSRDRTEAFF.

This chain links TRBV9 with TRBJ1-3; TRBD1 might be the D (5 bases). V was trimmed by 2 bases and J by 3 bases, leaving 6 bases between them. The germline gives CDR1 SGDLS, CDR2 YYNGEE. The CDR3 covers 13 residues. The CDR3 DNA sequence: TGTGCCAGCAGCGTGACAGATGGAAACACCATATATTTT. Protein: CASSVTDGNTIYF. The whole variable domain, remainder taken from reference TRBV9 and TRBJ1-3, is DSGVTQTPKHLITATGQRVTLRCSPRSGDLSVYWYQQSLDQGLQFLIQYYNGEERAKGNILERFSAQQFPDLHSELNLSSLELGDSALYFCASSVTDGNTIYFGEGSWLTVV.

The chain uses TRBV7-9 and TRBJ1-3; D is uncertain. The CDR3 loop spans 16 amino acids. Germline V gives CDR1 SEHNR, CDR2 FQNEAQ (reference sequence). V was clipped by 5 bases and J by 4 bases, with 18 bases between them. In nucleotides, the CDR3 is TGTGCCAGCAGCCTTTACCGACAAGCTAAGGGAAACACCATATATTTT. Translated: CASSLYRQAKGNTIYF.

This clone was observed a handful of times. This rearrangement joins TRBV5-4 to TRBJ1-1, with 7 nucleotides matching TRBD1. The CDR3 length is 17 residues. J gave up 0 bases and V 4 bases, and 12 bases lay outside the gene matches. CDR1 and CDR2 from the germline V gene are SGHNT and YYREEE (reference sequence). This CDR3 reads CASSQNPGQTLNTEAFF. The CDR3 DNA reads TGTGCCAGCAGCCAGAATCCGGGACAGACTTTGAACACTGAAGCTTTCTTT.

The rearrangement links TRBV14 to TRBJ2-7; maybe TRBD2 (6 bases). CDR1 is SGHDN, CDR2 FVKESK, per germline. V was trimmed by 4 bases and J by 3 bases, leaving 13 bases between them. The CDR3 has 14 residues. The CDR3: CASSLGLLHYEQYF. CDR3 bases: TGTGCCAGCAGCCTCGGACTACTCCACTACGAGCAGTACTTC.

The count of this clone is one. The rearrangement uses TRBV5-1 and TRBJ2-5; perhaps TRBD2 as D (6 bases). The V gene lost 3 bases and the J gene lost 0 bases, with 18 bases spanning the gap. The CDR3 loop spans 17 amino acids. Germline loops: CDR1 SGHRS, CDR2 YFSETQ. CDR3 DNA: TGCGCCAGCAGCTCCACCCCGGGACTCCCGTACCAAGAGACCCAGTACTTC. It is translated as CASSSTPGLPYQETQYF.